This T cell receptor (beta chain) emerged from a study of blood T cell repertoires in COVID-19. Study summary: COVID-19 samples, acute and convalescent, were from the United States, Italy and Spain. T cells, B-cell-depleted T cells, or PBMCs supplied cDNA or gDNA.

In the original analysis: Reference gene primers were amplified, and this amplification served to estimate nucleated cell counts. Produced via immunoSEQ multiplex PCR; TCRdb's table is partial and in-frame only. The V and J calls and the clone size are those of that table, but D and trimming were determined from the DNA. The sample carries about 100,000 clones, roughly 90% recorded once. The CDR3 has 14 residues. Per the germline V gene, CDR1 is SGHNT and CDR2 is YYREEE (reference sequence). V was pared by 2 bases and J by 0 bases, with 8 bases between. Sequenced: peripheral blood. The TCR comes from an elderly man with acute or convalescent COVID-19. The chain carries TRBV5-4 and TRBJ2-5; D is unclear. The CDR3 DNA is TGTGCCAGCAGCTTAGCGCCGAACCAAGAGACCCAGTACTTC. Amino acids: CASSLAPNQETQYF. The whole variable domain, remainder taken from reference TRBV5-4 and TRBJ2-5, is ETGVTQSPTHLIKTRGQQVTLRCSSQSGHNTVSWYQQALGQGPQFIFQYYREEENGRGNFPPRFSGLQFPNYSSELNVNALELDDSALYLCASSLAPNQETQYFGPGTRLLVL.